These T cell receptor beta chains were read from a single sample in a study of blood T cell repertoires in COVID-19. TCRdb keeps only in-frame clones here, not all; method: immunoSEQ multiplex PCR. The sample lists about 330,000 clones, around 90% occurring once. The sample comprised PBMCs or T cells enriched from blood (not recorded which). The receptors come from a man aged 30 to 39 who had recovered from COVID-19. CDR3s include the opening cysteine and the closing phenylalanine or tryptophan. Each record gives: D gene, V gene, J gene, clone size, CDR3 protein, CDR3 DNA. The D gene is left open where the match is weak. Clone size, where shown, is once, few, many, or a class for clones that have expanded.

D: NA
V: TRBV7-8
J: TRBJ1-1
size: NA
CDR3: CASSLDTVSEAFF
DNA: TGTGCCAGCAGCTTAGATACAGTTTCTGAAGCTTTCTTT

D: TRBD1
V: TRBV28
J: TRBJ1-5
size: NA
CDR3: CASHRGRSQPQHF
DNA: TGTGCCAGCCACAGGGGGCGATCTCAGCCCCAGCATTTT

D: NA
V: TRBV7-9
J: TRBJ2-5
size: NA
CDR3: CASSSPSQETQYF
DNA: TGTGCCAGCAGCTCCCCATCCCAAGAGACCCAGTACTTC

D: TRBD2
V: TRBV2
J: TRBJ2-1
size: NA
CDR3: CASSEMGGIHNEQFF
DNA: TGTGCCAGCAGTGAGATGGGAGGGATCCACAATGAGCAGTTCTTC

D: NA
V: TRBV9
J: TRBJ2-7
size: NA
CDR3: CASSVEGNGEQYF
DNA: TGTGCCAGCAGCGTAGAGGGGAATGGCGAGCAGTACTTC

D: NA
V: TRBV24-1
J: TRBJ1-5
size: NA
CDR3: CATSDTDSNQPQHF
DNA: TGTGCCACCAGTGACACAGATAGCAATCAGCCCCAGCATTTT

D: NA
V: TRBV19
J: TRBJ2-6
size: NA
CDR3: CASRTGLGSGANVLTF
DNA: TGTGCCAGTAGAACAGGGTTGGGTTCTGGGGCCAACGTCCTGACTTTC

D: TRBD1
V: TRBV29-1
J: TRBJ1-4
size: NA
CDR3: CSGGQGNEKLFF
DNA: TGCAGCGGGGGACAGGGAAATGAAAAACTGTTTTTT

D: NA
V: TRBV28
J: TRBJ1-6
size: NA
CDR3: CASSLGQTFSSPLHF
DNA: TGTGCCAGCAGTTTAGGGCAGACGTTTTCTTCACCCCTCCACTTT

D: NA
V: TRBV2
J: TRBJ1-1
size: NA
CDR3: CASRYRANTEAFF
DNA: TGTGCCAGCAGGTACAGGGCGAACACTGAAGCTTTCTTT

D: NA
V: TRBV5-1
J: TRBJ2-7
size: NA
CDR3: CASSFDRSYEQYF
DNA: TGCGCCAGCAGCTTTGACAGGTCCTACGAGCAGTACTTC

D: TRBD1
V: TRBV24-1
J: TRBJ2-1
size: NA
CDR3: CATSDTGQASYNEQFF
DNA: TGTGCCACCAGTGACACGGGACAGGCCTCCTACAATGAGCAGTTCTTC

D: TRBD1
V: TRBV2
J: TRBJ1-4
size: few
CDR3: CASSYLSRQGIATNEKLFF
DNA: TGTGCCAGCAGTTACCTATCACGACAGGGAATCGCAACTAATGAAAAACTGTTTTTT

D: NA
V: TRBV5-6
J: TRBJ1-2
size: NA
CDR3: CASSFGRGPYGYTF
DNA: TGTGCCAGCAGCTTTGGGAGGGGTCCCTATGGCTACACCTTC

D: NA
V: TRBV10-1
J: TRBJ1-1
size: NA
CDR3: CASSVSQWQGGVAFF
DNA: TGCGCCAGCAGTGTATCCCAATGGCAGGGAGGTGTGGCTTTCTTT

D: NA
V: TRBV5-1
J: TRBJ1-3
size: NA
CDR3: CASSPDRSGNTIYF
DNA: TGCGCCAGCAGCCCAGACAGGTCTGGAAACACCATATATTTT

D: NA
V: TRBV12-5
J: TRBJ2-2
size: once
CDR3: CASGLAVGRGSTGELFF
DNA: TGTGCTAGTGGTTTGGCTGTGGGCAGGGGATCCACCGGGGAGCTGTTTTTT

D: TRBD1
V: TRBV10-2
J: TRBJ1-1
size: NA
CDR3: CASRDRANTEAFF
DNA: TGCGCCAGCAGGGACAGGGCGAACACTGAAGCTTTCTTT

D: TRBD1
V: TRBV5-1
J: TRBJ2-3
size: NA
CDR3: CASIQGQGSTDTQYF
DNA: TGCGCCAGCATCCAGGGACAGGGAAGCACAGATACGCAGTATTTT

D: TRBD1
V: TRBV28
J: TRBJ1-2
size: NA
CDR3: CASRDRTNYGYTF
DNA: TGTGCCAGCCGGGACAGGACTAACTATGGCTACACCTTC

D: NA
V: TRBV7-3
J: TRBJ2-1
size: once
CDR3: CASSLEYTYNEQFF
DNA: TGTGCCAGCAGCTTGGAGTATACCTACAATGAGCAGTTCTTC

D: NA
V: TRBV28
J: TRBJ1-3
size: once
CDR3: CASSRTAENTIYF
DNA: TGTGCCAGCAGTCGGACTGCCGAGAACACCATATATTTT